The entry below describes one TCR beta chain. Its matching antigen is unknown. The junction does not match germline at one end; this may be a read error. The data originate from a study of blood T cells in healthy people across ages. Findings and caveats of the study: Measured against age, TCR beta diversity per million T cells decreased in a roughly linear manner. CMV infection status of these donors was not known.

Looked up from germline, CDR1 is SGHDN and CDR2 is FVKESK. This CDR3 comprises 15 residues. The sample, roughly 9.1 milliliters of peripheral blood, was drawn from each donor. Alongside a J-beta primer mix, a sample-barcoded 5' primer served in a second PCR lasting about 7 to 12 cycles. CDR3-containing paired-end reads numbering at least 2.5 million came from each sample. TCRdb passed the 5' RACE reads through MiXCR, listing each CDR3 protein once. The repertoire consists of some 1.5 million distinct CDR3 sequences, with approximately 28% occurring once and the leading ten covering approximately 7.7%.

This receptor was taken from a woman aged 25 to 45 in good health. This chain links TRBV14 with TRBJ1-2, with 7 bases matching TRBD1. Input material: blood. The CDR3 bases are TGTGCCGGCAGCCAAGATTTGAGGACAGGTTATGGCTACACCTTC. Protein sequence: CAGSQDLRTGYGYTF.